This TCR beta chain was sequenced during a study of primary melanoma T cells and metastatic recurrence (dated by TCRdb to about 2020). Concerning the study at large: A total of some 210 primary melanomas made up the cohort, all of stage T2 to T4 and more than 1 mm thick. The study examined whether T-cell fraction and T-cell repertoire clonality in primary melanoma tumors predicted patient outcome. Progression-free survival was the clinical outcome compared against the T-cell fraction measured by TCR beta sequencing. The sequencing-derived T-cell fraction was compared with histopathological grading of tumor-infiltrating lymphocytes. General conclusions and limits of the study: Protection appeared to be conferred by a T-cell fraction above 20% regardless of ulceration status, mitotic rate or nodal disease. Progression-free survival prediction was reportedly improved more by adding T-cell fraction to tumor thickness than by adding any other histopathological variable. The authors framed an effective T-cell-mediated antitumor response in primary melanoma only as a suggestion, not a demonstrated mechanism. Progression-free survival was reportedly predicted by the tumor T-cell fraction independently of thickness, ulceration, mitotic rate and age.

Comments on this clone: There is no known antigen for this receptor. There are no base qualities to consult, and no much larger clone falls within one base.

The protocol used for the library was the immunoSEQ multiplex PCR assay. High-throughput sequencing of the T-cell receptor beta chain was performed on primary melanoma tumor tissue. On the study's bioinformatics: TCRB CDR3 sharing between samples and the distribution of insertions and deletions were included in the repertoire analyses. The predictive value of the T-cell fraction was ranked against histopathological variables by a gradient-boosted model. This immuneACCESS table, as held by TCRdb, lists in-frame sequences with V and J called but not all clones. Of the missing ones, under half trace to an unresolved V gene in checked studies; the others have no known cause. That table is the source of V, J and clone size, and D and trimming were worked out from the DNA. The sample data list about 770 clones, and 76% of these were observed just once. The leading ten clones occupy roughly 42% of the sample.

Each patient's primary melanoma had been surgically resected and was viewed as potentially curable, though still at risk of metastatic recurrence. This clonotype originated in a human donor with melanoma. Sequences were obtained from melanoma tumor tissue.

The nucleotide sequence is TGTGCCAGTAGAGGTGAGGGGTTTTCACCCCTCCACTTT. The encoded protein is CASRGEGFSPLHF. The chain joins TRBV19 to TRBJ1-6; 5 matching bases give a weak D call of TRBD1. The CDR3, from cysteine to phenylalanine, totals 13 residues. Left in the record is the CDR3 DNA by itself, 39 bases read in frame from the first base. The CDR1 and CDR2 encoded by the germline V gene (reference sequence) are LNHDA and SQIVND. The trim is 6 bases for V and 9 bases for J, with a gap of 12 bases between the germline ends. The entire variable domain, with the stretches around the CDR3 drawn from the reference TRBV19 and TRBJ1-6 proteins, is DGGITQSPKYLFRKEGQNVTLSCEQNLNHDAMYWYRQDPGQGLRLIYYSQIVNDFQKGDIAEGYSVSREKKESFPLTVTSAQKNPTAFYLCASRGEGFSPLHFGNGTRLTVT.